The clone carrying this T cell receptor (beta chain) was seen only once. The antigen is unknown. The data derive from a study of blood T cells in healthy people across ages. Whole-study findings and limits: The fall in TCR beta diversity per million T cells was roughly linear with age. Both higher diversity and more naive CD4+ cells marked long-lived donors when set against aged donors. The donors' CMV status was not determined, possibly confounding changes in expanded clonotypes.

Sample-barcoded 5' priming and a J-beta primer mix drove a second PCR of about 6 to 12 cycles. TCRdb reanalysed the 5' RACE reads using MiXCR and keeps one entry per CDR3 protein. The sample shows over 950,000 distinct CDR3 sequences, roughly half of them seen only once. This CDR3 spans 14 amino acids. Per germline, CDR1 SEHNR and CDR2 FQNEAQ (reference sequence). Germline trimming cut 5 bases from V and 4 bases from J; bases unmatched to any gene: 7. The sample consisted of blood. The V gene is TRBV7-9, the J gene TRBJ1-2, with 7 bases lining up with TRBD1. This clonotype was obtained from an older woman in good health. CDR3: CASSPTGEAYGYTF. The DNA of the CDR3 is TGTGCCAGCAGCCCTACAGGGGAGGCCTATGGCTACACCTTC. Complete variable domain (other parts from reference TRBV7-9 and TRBJ1-2): DTGVSQNPRHKITKRGQNVTFRCDPISEHNRLYWYRQTLGQGPEFLTYFQNEAQLEKSRLLSDRFSAERPKGSFSTLEIQRTEQGDSAMYLCASSPTGEAYGYTFGSGTRLTVV.